The entry below describes one TCR beta chain. The sample originates from a study of T-cell reconstitution after alpha-beta-depleted transplantation in children. Germline V lookup: CDR1 SGHRS, CDR2 YFSETQ. The CDR3 consists of 17 residues. V shed 4 bases and J 2 bases; nucleotides not matched to a gene: 9. TCRbeta library preparation incorporated unique molecular identifiers. TCRdb fed the PCR reads into MiXCR, producing one record per CDR3 protein. The sample consists of approximately 500,000 distinct CDR3 sequences, 27% of them appearing once. J is TRBJ2-3 and V is TRBV5-1, with 11 bases aligning to TRBD2. The sample was PBMCs, taken before TCRalphabeta/CD19-depleted stem cell transplant. The receptor was isolated from a boy younger than two with Wiskott-Aldrich syndrome, due to receive a stem cell transplant. The CDR3 coding sequence is TGCGCCAGCAGCGTTCCGACTAGCGGGATGGTCACAGATACGCAGTATTTT. Translation: CASSVPTSGMVTDTQYF.